The clone carrying this T cell receptor beta chain was observed at least ten times. Its matching antigen is unknown. Trimming took off 7 bases at V and 0 bases at J, with 13 bases between the two ends. The V gene's germline CDR1 is MNHEY and CDR2 SMNVEV (reference sequence). This CDR3 comprises 15 residues. The data stem from a study of breast tumors, draining lymph nodes, adjacent tissues. Study-level results: Tumor repertoires ranked between lymph nodes and nontumor tissue in diversity, with V and J gene preferences.

MiXCR was run by TCRdb on the multiplex PCR reads, yielding one entry per CDR3 protein. Of approximately 13,000 distinct CDR3 sequences listed, roughly 40% were seen once; the top ten hold approximately 15%. The sample comprised breast tumor tissue. The rearrangement uses TRBV27 and TRBJ1-5; D might be TRBD1 (6 bases). The clonotype was recovered from a female donor with breast cancer. Some clones in this sample may be carry-over from other donors' samples. DNA of the CDR3: TGTGCCAGCAATGCCCAGGGGAATAGCAATCAGCCCCAGCATTTT. Amino acid sequence: CASNAQGNSNQPQHF.